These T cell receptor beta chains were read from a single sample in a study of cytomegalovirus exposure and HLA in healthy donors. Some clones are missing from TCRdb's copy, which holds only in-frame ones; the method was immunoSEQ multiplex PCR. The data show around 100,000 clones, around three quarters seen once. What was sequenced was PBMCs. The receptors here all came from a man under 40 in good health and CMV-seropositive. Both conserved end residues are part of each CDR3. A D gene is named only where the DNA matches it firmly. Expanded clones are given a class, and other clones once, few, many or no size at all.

CDR3nt: TGTGCCATCAGCACCGGGACAGACTCCTACGAGCAGTACTTC; CDR3aa: CAISTGTDSYEQYF; abundance: NA; len: 14; v_gene: TRBV10-3; j_gene: TRBJ2-7; d_gene: TRBD1
CDR3nt: TGTGCCAGCAGCTTAGCGGCGGGATTCACAGATACGCAGTATTTT; CDR3aa: CASSLAAGFTDTQYF; abundance: NA; len: 15; v_gene: TRBV7-2; j_gene: TRBJ2-3; d_gene: NA
CDR3nt: TGCGCCAGCAGCTTGGGGGCTAGCGGGGTGCGCGAGGATACGCAGTATTTT; CDR3aa: CASSLGASGVREDTQYF; abundance: NA; len: 17; v_gene: TRBV5-1; j_gene: TRBJ2-3; d_gene: TRBD2
CDR3nt: TGCGCCAGCAGCCAAGTTGTCGGGGTAAGCTCCTACGAGCAGTACTTC; CDR3aa: CASSQVVGVSSYEQYF; abundance: few; len: 16; v_gene: TRBV4-3; j_gene: TRBJ2-7; d_gene: NA
CDR3nt: TGTGCCAGCAGCGTAGGCCAGGGGGCCCCTGGGGCCAACGTCCTGACTTTC; CDR3aa: CASSVGQGAPGANVLTF; abundance: NA; len: 17; v_gene: TRBV9; j_gene: TRBJ2-6; d_gene: TRBD1
CDR3nt: TGTGCCAGCAGTCCGCGGGGCACAGATACGCAGTATTTT; CDR3aa: CASSPRGTDTQYF; abundance: NA; len: 13; v_gene: TRBV6-1; j_gene: TRBJ2-3; d_gene: NA
CDR3nt: TGTGCCAGCAGCCCTAGCCAGAACTATGAAAAACTGTTTTTT; CDR3aa: CASSPSQNYEKLFF; abundance: many; len: 14; v_gene: TRBV7-2; j_gene: TRBJ1-4; d_gene: NA
CDR3nt: TGCGCCAGCAGCAGCGGGACAGGGTTTGCCGAGCAGTACTTC; CDR3aa: CASSSGTGFAEQYF; abundance: NA; len: 14; v_gene: TRBV5-1; j_gene: TRBJ2-7; d_gene: TRBD1
CDR3nt: TGTGCCAGCAGCGGAGACGGACACTCTGGGCTGACCCAGTACTTC; CDR3aa: CASSGDGHSGLTQYF; abundance: NA; len: 15; v_gene: TRBV9; j_gene: TRBJ2-5; d_gene: NA
CDR3nt: TGTGCCAGCAGTTACTCGATGACACAGGGGATTGACGAGCAGTACTTC; CDR3aa: CASSYSMTQGIDEQYF; abundance: few; len: 16; v_gene: TRBV6-6; j_gene: TRBJ2-7; d_gene: TRBD1
CDR3nt: TGTGCCAGCAGTGAAGCCACCGGGGAGACCCAGTACTTC; CDR3aa: CASSEATGETQYF; abundance: NA; len: 13; v_gene: TRBV2; j_gene: TRBJ2-5; d_gene: NA
CDR3nt: TGTGCCAGCTCACCATCGGGGGGGAACACTGAAGCTTTCTTT; CDR3aa: CASSPSGGNTEAFF; abundance: NA; len: 14; v_gene: TRBV18; j_gene: TRBJ1-1; d_gene: NA
CDR3nt: TGCGCCAGCAGCGGACAGGGGAACACTGAAGCTTTCTTT; CDR3aa: CASSGQGNTEAFF; abundance: NA; len: 13; v_gene: TRBV5-1; j_gene: TRBJ1-1; d_gene: TRBD1
CDR3nt: TGCGCCAGCAGCTTACGAGGGCTAAGGACAGATACGCAGTATTTT; CDR3aa: CASSLRGLRTDTQYF; abundance: NA; len: 15; v_gene: TRBV5-1; j_gene: TRBJ2-3; d_gene: NA
CDR3nt: TGTGCCAGCAGCTTGCCGTTGACAGCCAGCTATGGCTACACCTTC; CDR3aa: CASSLPLTASYGYTF; abundance: NA; len: 15; v_gene: TRBV5-5; j_gene: TRBJ1-2; d_gene: NA
CDR3nt: TGTGCCAGCAGCCTAGACTTGTCACAGGGTGGGCTCGCCGAGCAGTACTTC; CDR3aa: CASSLDLSQGGLAEQYF; abundance: NA; len: 17; v_gene: TRBV14; j_gene: TRBJ2-7; d_gene: NA
CDR3nt: TGTGCCAGCAGCGATGGCCGAGGGGGCTCCTATAATTCACCCCTCCACTTT; CDR3aa: CASSDGRGGSYNSPLHF; abundance: NA; len: 17; v_gene: TRBV9; j_gene: TRBJ1-6; d_gene: NA
CDR3nt: TGTGCCAGCAGCAAATTGGGACTAGCGTACTCCTACAATGAGCAGTTCTTC; CDR3aa: CASSKLGLAYSYNEQFF; abundance: NA; len: 17; v_gene: TRBV9; j_gene: TRBJ2-1; d_gene: TRBD2
CDR3nt: TGCGCCAGCAGCTTGGCACAGGGGGCGAGGCACGAGCAGTACTTC; CDR3aa: CASSLAQGARHEQYF; abundance: NA; len: 15; v_gene: TRBV5-1; j_gene: TRBJ2-7; d_gene: TRBD1
CDR3nt: TGCGCCAGCAGCCAAGCCCCCGTGGGAGAGGGAGGTTACGGCTACACCTTC; CDR3aa: CASSQAPVGEGGYGYTF; abundance: NA; len: 17; v_gene: TRBV4-3; j_gene: TRBJ1-2; d_gene: NA
CDR3nt: TGCGCCAGCAGCTTTGAGTGGGGACAGGGGAACACCGGGGAGCTGTTTTTT; CDR3aa: CASSFEWGQGNTGELFF; abundance: NA; len: 17; v_gene: TRBV5-1; j_gene: TRBJ2-2; d_gene: TRBD1
CDR3nt: TGTGCCAGCACCCCACAGAACACCGGGGAGCTGTTTTTT; CDR3aa: CASTPQNTGELFF; abundance: NA; len: 13; v_gene: TRBV9; j_gene: TRBJ2-2; d_gene: NA
CDR3nt: TGTGCCAGTAGAGAAGCAGGGTACCATGGCTACACCTTC; CDR3aa: CASREAGYHGYTF; abundance: NA; len: 13; v_gene: TRBV19; j_gene: TRBJ1-2; d_gene: NA
CDR3nt: TGTGCCAGCATCAGCAGGGGTGTAAGGGCTGAAGCTTTCTTT; CDR3aa: CASISRGVRAEAFF; abundance: NA; len: 14; v_gene: TRBV2; j_gene: TRBJ1-1; d_gene: NA
CDR3nt: TGTGCCAGCAGCCAAGATCAAGAGGCCGCCTATGGCTACACCTTC; CDR3aa: CASSQDQEAAYGYTF; abundance: NA; len: 15; v_gene: TRBV4-2; j_gene: TRBJ1-2; d_gene: NA
CDR3nt: TGTGCCAGCAGTCGTAACGTACAGGGCCGTGGCTACACCTTC; CDR3aa: CASSRNVQGRGYTF; abundance: NA; len: 14; v_gene: TRBV7-9; j_gene: TRBJ1-2; d_gene: NA
CDR3nt: TGTGCCAGCAGTTTATTGGGGACTACGAACACCGGGGAGCTGTTTTTT; CDR3aa: CASSLLGTTNTGELFF; abundance: NA; len: 16; v_gene: TRBV28; j_gene: TRBJ2-2; d_gene: TRBD2
CDR3nt: TGTGCCAGCAGCCAAGGGGGACTAGCGGGGGACGAGCAGTACTTC; CDR3aa: CASSQGGLAGDEQYF; abundance: NA; len: 15; v_gene: TRBV4-2; j_gene: TRBJ2-7; d_gene: TRBD2
CDR3nt: TGTGCCAGCTCAACAGGGGTCATGTATAGCAATCAGCCCCAGCATTTT; CDR3aa: CASSTGVMYSNQPQHF; abundance: NA; len: 16; v_gene: TRBV18; j_gene: TRBJ1-5; d_gene: TRBD1
CDR3nt: TGTGCCAGCAGCGGGGGACAGGGAGGGCGATACAATGAGCAGTTCTTC; CDR3aa: CASSGGQGGRYNEQFF; abundance: NA; len: 16; v_gene: TRBV5-4; j_gene: TRBJ2-1; d_gene: TRBD1
CDR3nt: TGCGCCAGCAGCCCAGGACAGCCAAGCAATCAGCCCCAGCATTTT; CDR3aa: CASSPGQPSNQPQHF; abundance: few; len: 15; v_gene: TRBV4-1; j_gene: TRBJ1-5; d_gene: NA
CDR3nt: TGCGCCAGCAGCTTGGTAGGGACTCAGACTACGAGAGAGCAGTACTTC; CDR3aa: CASSLVGTQTTREQYF; abundance: few; len: 16; v_gene: TRBV5-1; j_gene: TRBJ2-7; d_gene: NA
CDR3nt: TGTGCCATCAGCGGGGAGGGGACGAGCTCCTACGAGCAGTACTTC; CDR3aa: CAISGEGTSSYEQYF; abundance: many; len: 15; v_gene: TRBV10-3; j_gene: TRBJ2-7; d_gene: TRBD2
CDR3nt: TGTGCCAGATCCGTTCGGACAGGGGATTATAGCAATCAGCCCCAGCATTTT; CDR3aa: CARSVRTGDYSNQPQHF; abundance: NA; len: 17; v_gene: TRBV21-1; j_gene: TRBJ1-5; d_gene: NA
CDR3nt: TGCGCCAGCAGCCAAGATGTCAGGCTCGGCTACACCTTC; CDR3aa: CASSQDVRLGYTF; abundance: NA; len: 13; v_gene: TRBV4-1; j_gene: TRBJ1-2; d_gene: NA
CDR3nt: TGTGCCAGCAGGGGACAATCCCTGGCGGACACTGAAGCTTTCTTT; CDR3aa: CASRGQSLADTEAFF; abundance: NA; len: 15; v_gene: TRBV7-9; j_gene: TRBJ1-1; d_gene: NA